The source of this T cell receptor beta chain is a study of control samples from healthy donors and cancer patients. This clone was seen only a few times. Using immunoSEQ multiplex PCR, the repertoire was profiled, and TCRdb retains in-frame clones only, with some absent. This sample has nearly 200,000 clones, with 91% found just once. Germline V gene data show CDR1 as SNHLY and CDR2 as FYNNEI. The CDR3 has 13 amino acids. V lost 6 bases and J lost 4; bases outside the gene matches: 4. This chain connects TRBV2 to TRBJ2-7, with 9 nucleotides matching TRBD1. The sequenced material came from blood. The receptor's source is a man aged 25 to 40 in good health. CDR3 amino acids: CASRGTGWYEQYF. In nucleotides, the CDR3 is TGTGCCAGCAGAGGGACAGGGTGGTACGAGCAGTACTTC.